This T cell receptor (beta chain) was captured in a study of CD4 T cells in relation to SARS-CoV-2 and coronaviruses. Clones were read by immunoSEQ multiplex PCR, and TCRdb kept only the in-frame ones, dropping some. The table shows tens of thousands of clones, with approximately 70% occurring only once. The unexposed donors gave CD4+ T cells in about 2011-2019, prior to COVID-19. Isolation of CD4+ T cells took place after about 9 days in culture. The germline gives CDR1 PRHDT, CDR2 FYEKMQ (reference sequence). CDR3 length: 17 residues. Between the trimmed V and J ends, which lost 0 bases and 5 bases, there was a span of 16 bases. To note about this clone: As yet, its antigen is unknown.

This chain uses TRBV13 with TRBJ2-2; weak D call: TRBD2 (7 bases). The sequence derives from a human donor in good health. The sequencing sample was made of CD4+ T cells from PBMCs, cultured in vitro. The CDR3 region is CASSLGDRGGETGELFF. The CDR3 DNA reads TGTGCCAGCAGCTTAGGAGACAGAGGGGGGGAGACCGGGGAGCTGTTTTTT.